This TCR beta chain stems from a study of T cells in localized non-small cell lung cancer (TCRdb year 2020). Concerning the study at large: Comparing tumors with uninvolved tumor-adjacent lungs, the study looked at the T cell repertoires of about 240 patients with early-stage NSCLC. The cohort comprised 200 to 300 treatment-naïve NSCLC patients with resected, localized lung tumors. A mean age of roughly 64 years was recorded for the NSCLC patients, of whom more than 120 were male and some 100 were female.

TCR beta CDR3 regions were sequenced from DNA using the immunoSEQ Assay. The authors' pipeline ran thus. T cell density was computed as TCR beta template counts normalized to usable DNA estimated by amplifying housekeeping genes. Richness was estimated with the preseqR package, extrapolating to 400,000 templates for PBMC samples and 120,000 templates for tissue samples. Clonality was calculated as one minus Pielou's evenness. Differential abundance testing on productive amino-acid clonotypes, with a minimum total count of 5 and an alpha of 0.1, was used to identify tissue-enriched TCRs. The Jaccard Index and the Morisita Overlap Index were used to quantify repertoire overlap between compartments. TCR beta CDR3s were clustered by GLIPH together with public tetramer-defined viral CDR3s, and at least three viral sequences plus V-gene enrichment were required for viral motifs. The clones in this table, taken by TCRdb from immuneACCESS, are in-frame only. Not every clone is retained; where verified, under half of the shortfall comes from an unresolved V gene, and the cause of the rest is unknown. That table gives V, J and clone size, and the DNA gave D and trimming. The sample yields around 40,000 clones; around 83% were counted once. More than 6% of the sample is in the top ten clones.

What the study reported, not specific to this receptor: Because multi-region tumor sequencing was not done, intratumor heterogeneity could not be ruled out. Because of the exploratory design, TCR variables were selected using unadjusted p-values without false-discovery rate correction. Uninvolved tumor-adjacent lung showed the highest T cell clonality, higher than tumor, which suggests more focused antigenic responses in the adjacent lung. Longer overall survival was associated with higher blood T cell density, whereas shorter survival was associated with higher adjacent-lung clonality. Of the top 100 tumor clones, a median of 57 were detected in paired uninvolved adjacent lung; about 26 were also among that lung's top 100.

At diagnosis, tumor, uninvolved tumor-adjacent lung and peripheral blood were collected and then preserved as a mix of FFPE and fresh-frozen material. For TCR repertoire profiling, blood samples were analyzed as peripheral blood mononuclear cells. CDR3 length: 14 amino acids, cysteine to phenylalanine. The only DNA kept is the CDR3, 42 bases in frame from the first base. Trimming takes 3 bases off V and 8 bases off J; junction bases not matched to a gene: 6. CDR1 and CDR2 are read off the germline V gene (reference sequence) as SEHNR and FQNEAQ. This clone showed up just once. Its antigen remains undetermined. Nothing much larger sits one base from this clone, and base qualities are not available.

The sequence was collected from a woman aged 18 to 49 with stage III lung adenocarcinoma. The sample was peripheral blood, taken before any cancer treatment. The rearranged segments are TRBV7-9 and TRBJ2-3; TRBD1 aligns with 9 central bases. The DNA reads TGTGCCAGCAGCTTGGCGTCGGGACAGGGTACGCAGTATTTT. This codes for CASSLASGQGTQYF.